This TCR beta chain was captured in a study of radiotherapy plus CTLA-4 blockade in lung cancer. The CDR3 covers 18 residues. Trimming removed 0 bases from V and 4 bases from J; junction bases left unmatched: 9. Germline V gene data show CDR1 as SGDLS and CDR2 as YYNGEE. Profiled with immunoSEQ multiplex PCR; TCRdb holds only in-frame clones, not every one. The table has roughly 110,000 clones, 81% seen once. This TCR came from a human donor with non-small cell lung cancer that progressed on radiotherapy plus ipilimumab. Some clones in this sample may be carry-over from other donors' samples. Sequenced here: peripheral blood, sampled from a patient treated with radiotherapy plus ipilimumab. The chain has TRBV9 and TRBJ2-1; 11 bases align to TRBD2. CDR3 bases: TGTGCCAGCAGCGTAGGGGCCGCTAGCGGGGGGTTATACAATGAGCAGTTCTTC. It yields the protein CASSVGAASGGLYNEQFF.